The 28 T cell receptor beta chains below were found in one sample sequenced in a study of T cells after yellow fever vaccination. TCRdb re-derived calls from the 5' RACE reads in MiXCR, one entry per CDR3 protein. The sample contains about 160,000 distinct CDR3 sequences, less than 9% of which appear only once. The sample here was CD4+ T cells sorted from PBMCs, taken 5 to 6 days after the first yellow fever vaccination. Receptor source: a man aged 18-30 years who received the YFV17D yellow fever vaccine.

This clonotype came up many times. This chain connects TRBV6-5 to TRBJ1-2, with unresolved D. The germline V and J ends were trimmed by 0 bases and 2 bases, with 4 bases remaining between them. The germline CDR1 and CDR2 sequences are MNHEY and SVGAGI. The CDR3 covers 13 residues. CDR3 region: CASSYSGNYGYTF. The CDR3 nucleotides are TGTGCCAGCAGTTACTCAGGGAACTATGGCTACACCTTC.

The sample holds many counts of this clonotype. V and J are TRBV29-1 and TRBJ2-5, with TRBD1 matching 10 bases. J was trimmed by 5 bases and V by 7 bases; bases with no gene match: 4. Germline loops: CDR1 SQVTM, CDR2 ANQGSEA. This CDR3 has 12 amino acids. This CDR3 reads CSARTGGETQYF. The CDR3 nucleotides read TGCAGCGCAAGGACAGGGGGTGAGACCCAGTACTTC. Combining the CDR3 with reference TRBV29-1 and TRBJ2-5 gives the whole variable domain SAVISQKPSRDICQRGTSLTIQCQVDSQVTMMFWYRQQPGQSLTLIATANQGSEATYESGFVIDKFPISRPNLTFSTLTVSNMSPEDSSIYLCSARTGGETQYFGPGTRLLVL.

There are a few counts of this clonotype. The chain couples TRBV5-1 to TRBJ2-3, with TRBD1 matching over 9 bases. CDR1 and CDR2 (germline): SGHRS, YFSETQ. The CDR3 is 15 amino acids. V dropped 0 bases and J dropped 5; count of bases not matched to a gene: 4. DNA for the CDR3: TGCGCCAGCAGCTTGGGCGGGACAGGGCAAGATACGCAGTATTTT. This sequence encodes CASSLGGTGQDTQYF.

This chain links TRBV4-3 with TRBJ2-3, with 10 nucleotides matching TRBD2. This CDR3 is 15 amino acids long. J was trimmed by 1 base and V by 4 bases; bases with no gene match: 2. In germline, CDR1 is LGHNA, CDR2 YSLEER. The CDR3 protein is CASSRGTSGTDTQYF. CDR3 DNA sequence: TGCGCCAGCAGCCGAGGGACTAGCGGCACAGATACGCAGTATTTT.

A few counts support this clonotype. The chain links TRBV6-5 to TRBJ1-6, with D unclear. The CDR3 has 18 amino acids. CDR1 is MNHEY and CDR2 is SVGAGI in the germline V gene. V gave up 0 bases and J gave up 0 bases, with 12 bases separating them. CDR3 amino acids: CASSYSGKESSYNSPLHF. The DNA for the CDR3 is TGTGCCAGCAGTTACTCAGGGAAGGAGAGCTCCTATAATTCACCCCTCCACTTT.

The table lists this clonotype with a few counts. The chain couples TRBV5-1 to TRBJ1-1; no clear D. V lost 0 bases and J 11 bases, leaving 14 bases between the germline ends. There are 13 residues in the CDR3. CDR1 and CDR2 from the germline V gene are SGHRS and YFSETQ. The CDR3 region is CASSLGIELEAFF. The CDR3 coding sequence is TGCGCCAGCAGCTTGGGGATTGAGCTTGAGGCTTTCTTT.

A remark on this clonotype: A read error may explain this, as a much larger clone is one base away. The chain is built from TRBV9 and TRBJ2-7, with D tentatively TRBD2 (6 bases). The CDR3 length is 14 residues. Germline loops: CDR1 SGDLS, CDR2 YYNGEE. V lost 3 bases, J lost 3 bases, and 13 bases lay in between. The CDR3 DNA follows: TGTGCCAGCAGCGAGACTAGTCTCTACTACGAGCAGTACTTC. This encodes CASSETSLYYEQYF.

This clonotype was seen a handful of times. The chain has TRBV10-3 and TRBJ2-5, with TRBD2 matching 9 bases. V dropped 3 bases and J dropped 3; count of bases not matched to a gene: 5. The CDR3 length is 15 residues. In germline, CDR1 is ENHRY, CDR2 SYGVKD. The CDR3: CAISDLSGGEETQYF. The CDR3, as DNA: TGTGCCATCAGTGACCTTAGCGGGGGCGAAGAGACCCAGTACTTC.

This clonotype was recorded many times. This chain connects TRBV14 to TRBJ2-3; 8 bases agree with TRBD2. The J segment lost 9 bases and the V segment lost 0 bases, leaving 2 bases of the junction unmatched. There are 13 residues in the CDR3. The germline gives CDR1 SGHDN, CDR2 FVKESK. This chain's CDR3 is CASSQDPSGTQYF. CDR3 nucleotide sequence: TGTGCCAGCAGCCAAGATCCTAGCGGGACGCAGTATTTT.

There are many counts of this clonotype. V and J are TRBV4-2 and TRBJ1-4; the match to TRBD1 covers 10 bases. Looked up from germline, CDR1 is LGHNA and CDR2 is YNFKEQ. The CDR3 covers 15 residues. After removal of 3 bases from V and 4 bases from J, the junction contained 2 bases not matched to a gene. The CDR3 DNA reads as TGTGCCAGCAGCCAGGACAGGGGGTTTAATGAAAAACTGTTTTTT. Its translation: CASSQDRGFNEKLFF.

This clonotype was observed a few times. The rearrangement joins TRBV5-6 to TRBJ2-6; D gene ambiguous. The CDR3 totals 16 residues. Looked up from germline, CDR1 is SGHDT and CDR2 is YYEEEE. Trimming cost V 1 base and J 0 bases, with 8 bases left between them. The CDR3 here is CASSLSRTSGANVLTF. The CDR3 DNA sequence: TGTGCCAGCAGCTTGAGCAGGACCTCTGGGGCCAACGTCCTGACTTTC.

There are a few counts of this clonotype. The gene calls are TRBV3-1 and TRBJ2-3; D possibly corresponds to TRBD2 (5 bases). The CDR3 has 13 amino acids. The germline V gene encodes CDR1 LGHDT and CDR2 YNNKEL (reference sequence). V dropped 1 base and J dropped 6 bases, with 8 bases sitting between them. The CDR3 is CASSQGWEDTQYF. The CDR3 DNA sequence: TGTGCCAGCAGCCAAGGTTGGGAGGATACGCAGTATTTT.

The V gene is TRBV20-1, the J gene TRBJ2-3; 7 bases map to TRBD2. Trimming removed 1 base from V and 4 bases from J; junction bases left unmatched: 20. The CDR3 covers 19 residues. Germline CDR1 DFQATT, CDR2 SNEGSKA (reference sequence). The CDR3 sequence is CSARGGLEVLARFADTQYF. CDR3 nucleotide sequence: TGCAGTGCTAGAGGAGGTCTTGAGGTACTAGCGAGGTTTGCAGATACGCAGTATTTT.

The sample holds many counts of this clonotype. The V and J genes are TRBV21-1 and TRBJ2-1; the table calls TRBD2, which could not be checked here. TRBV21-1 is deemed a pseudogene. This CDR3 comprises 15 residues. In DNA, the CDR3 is TGTGCCAGCAGCAAAGAGCCTAGCCTCAGGAATGAGCAGTTCTTC. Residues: CASSKEPSLRNEQFF.

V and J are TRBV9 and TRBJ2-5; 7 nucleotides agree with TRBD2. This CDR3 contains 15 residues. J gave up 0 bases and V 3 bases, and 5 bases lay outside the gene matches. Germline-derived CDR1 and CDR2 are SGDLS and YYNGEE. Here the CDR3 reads CASSGRGEYQETQYF. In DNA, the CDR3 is TGTGCCAGCAGCGGCCGGGGGGAATACCAAGAGACCCAGTACTTC. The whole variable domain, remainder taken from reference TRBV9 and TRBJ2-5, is DSGVTQTPKHLITATGQRVTLRCSPRSGDLSVYWYQQSLDQGLQFLIQYYNGEERAKGNILERFSAQQFPDLHSELNLSSLELGDSALYFCASSGRGEYQETQYFGPGTRLLVL.

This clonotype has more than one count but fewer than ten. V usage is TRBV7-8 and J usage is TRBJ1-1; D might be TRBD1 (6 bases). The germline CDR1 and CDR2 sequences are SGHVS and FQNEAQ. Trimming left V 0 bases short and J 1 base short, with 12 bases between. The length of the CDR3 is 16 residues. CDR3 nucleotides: TGTGCCAGCAGCTTAGCGCGTGCACAGGGGAACACTGAAGCTTTCTTT. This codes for CASSLARAQGNTEAFF.

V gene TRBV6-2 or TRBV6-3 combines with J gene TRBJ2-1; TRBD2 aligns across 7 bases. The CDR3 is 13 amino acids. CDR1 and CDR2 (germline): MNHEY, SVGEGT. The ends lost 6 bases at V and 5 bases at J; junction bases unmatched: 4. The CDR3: CASSWDYNNEQFF. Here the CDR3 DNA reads TGTGCCAGCAGCTGGGACTACAACAATGAGCAGTTCTTC.

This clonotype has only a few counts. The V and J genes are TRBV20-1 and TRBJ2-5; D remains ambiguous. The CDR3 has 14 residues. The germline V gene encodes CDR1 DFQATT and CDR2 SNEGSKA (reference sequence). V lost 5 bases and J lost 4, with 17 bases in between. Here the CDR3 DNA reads TGCAGTGCTCCTACCCGAAGCGCTATAGAGACCCAGTACTTC. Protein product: CSAPTRSAIETQYF.

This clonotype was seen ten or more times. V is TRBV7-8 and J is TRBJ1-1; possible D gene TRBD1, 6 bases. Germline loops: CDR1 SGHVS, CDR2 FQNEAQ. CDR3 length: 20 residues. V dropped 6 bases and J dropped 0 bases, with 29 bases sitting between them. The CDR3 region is CASSSALAFEAGGLNTEAFF. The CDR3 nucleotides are TGTGCCAGCAGTTCGGCCCTAGCATTCGAGGCGGGGGGGCTGAACACTGAAGCTTTCTTT. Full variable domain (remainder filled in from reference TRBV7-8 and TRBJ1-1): GAGVSQSPRYKVAKRGQDVALRCDPISGHVSLFWYQQALGQGPEFLTYFQNEAQLDKSGLPSDRFFAERPEGSVSTLKIQRTQQEDSAVYLCASSSALAFEAGGLNTEAFFGQGTRLTVV.

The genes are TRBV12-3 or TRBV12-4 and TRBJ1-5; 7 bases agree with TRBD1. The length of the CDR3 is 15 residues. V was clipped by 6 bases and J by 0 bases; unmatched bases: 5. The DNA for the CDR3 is TGTGCCAGCAGAGGGACAGATTATAGCAATCAGCCCCAGCATTTT. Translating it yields CASRGTDYSNQPQHF.

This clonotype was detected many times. The CDR3 region has the DNA TGTGCCAGCACTCTTCGGACAGATACGCAGTATTTT. Translated: CASTLRTDTQYF. This chain links TRBV12-3 or TRBV12-4 with TRBJ2-3; the D is unclear. CDR3 length equals 12 residues. V lost 7 bases and J 3 bases, leaving 8 bases between the germline ends.

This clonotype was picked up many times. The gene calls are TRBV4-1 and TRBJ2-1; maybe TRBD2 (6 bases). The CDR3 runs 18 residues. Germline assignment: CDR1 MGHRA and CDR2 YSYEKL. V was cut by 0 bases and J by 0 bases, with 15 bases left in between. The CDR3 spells CASSQEGGRISSYNEQFF. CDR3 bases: TGCGCCAGCAGCCAAGAAGGTGGGAGGATAAGCTCCTACAATGAGCAGTTCTTC.

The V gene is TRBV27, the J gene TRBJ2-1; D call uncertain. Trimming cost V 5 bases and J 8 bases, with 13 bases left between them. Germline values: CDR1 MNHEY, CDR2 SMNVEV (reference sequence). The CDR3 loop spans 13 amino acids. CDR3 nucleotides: TGTGCCAGCAGTCCAGTGACGAGGCATGAGCAGTTCTTC. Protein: CASSPVTRHEQFF.

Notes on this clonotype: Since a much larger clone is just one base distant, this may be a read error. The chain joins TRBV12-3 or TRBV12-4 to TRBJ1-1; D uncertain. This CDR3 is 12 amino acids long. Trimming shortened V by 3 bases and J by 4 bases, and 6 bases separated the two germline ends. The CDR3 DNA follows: TGTGCCAGCAGTTTCCACTTCACTGAAGCTTTCTTT. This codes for CASSFHFTEAFF.

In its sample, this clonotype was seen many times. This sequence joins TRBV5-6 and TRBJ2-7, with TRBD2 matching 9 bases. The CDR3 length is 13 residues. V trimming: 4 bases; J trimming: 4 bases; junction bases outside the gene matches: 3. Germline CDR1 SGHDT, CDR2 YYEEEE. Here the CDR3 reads CASSGGGAYEQYF. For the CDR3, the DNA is TGTGCCAGCAGCGGCGGGGGGGCTTACGAGCAGTACTTC.

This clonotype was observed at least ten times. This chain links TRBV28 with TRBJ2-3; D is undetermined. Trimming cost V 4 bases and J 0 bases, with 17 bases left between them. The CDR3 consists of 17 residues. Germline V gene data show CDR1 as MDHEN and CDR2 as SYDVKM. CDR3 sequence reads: CASSSPAELTSTDTQYF. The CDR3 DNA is TGTGCCAGCAGTTCGCCGGCGGAGTTAACTAGCACAGATACGCAGTATTTT.

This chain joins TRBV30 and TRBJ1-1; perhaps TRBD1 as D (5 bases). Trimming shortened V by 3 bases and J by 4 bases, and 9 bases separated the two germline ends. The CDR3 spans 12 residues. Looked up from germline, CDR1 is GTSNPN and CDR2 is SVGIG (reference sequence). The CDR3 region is CAWRSGSTEAFF. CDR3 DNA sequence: TGTGCCTGGAGGTCAGGGAGCACTGAAGCTTTCTTT.

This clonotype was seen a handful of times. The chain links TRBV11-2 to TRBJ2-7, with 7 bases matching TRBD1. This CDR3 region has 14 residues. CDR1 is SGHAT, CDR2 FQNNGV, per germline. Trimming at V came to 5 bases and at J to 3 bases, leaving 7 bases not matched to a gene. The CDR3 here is CASSEAPGGYEQYF. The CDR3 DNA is TGTGCCAGCAGCGAGGCCCCAGGGGGCTACGAGCAGTACTTC.